The 25 T cell receptor beta chains given below trace back to one sample, sequenced in a study of blood T cell repertoires in COVID-19. TCRdb's table, derived via immunoSEQ multiplex PCR, lists solely in-frame clones and lacks some. The table lists 200,000 to 250,000 clones, around 87% of them singletons. The sequencing input was PBMCs or T cells enriched from blood (not recorded which). Source of these receptors: a woman aged 30 to 39 with acute COVID-19.

The chain has TRBV3-1 (or the pseudogene TRBV3-2) and TRBJ2-7, with 8 positions matching TRBD2. The CDR3 loop spans 14 amino acids. The ends lost 6 bases at V and 3 bases at J; junction bases unmatched: 7. Germline values: CDR1 LGHDT, CDR2 YNNKEL (reference sequence). CDR3 bases: TGTGCCAGCAGTAGGGGACTAGATTTCTACGAGCAGTACTTC. This sequence encodes CASSRGLDFYEQYF.

The chain carries TRBV2 and TRBJ2-6; a possible D gene is TRBD2 (6 bases). V gave up 6 bases and J gave up 4 bases, with 13 bases separating them. The length of the CDR3 is 15 residues. From germline, CDR1 is SNHLY and CDR2 FYNNEI. CDR3 in amino acids: CASRAGTSGANVLTF. DNA of the CDR3: TGTGCCAGCAGAGCCGGGACTTCAGGGGCCAACGTCCTGACTTTC.

The chain couples TRBV5-4 to TRBJ1-1, with D possibly matching TRBD1 (5 bases). This CDR3 region has 15 residues. V lost 0 bases and J lost 0, with 9 bases in between. Germline loops: CDR1 SGHNT, CDR2 YYREEE (reference sequence). The CDR3 DNA reads as TGTGCCAGCAGCTTGGGTGGGGGGATGAACACTGAAGCTTTCTTT. Its protein product is CASSLGGGMNTEAFF.

The V gene is TRBV7-6, the J gene TRBJ2-7; 10 bases map to TRBD2. The CDR3 is 17 residues long. The ends lost 2 bases at V and 3 bases at J; junction bases unmatched: 10. Germline CDR1 and CDR2: SGHVS and FNYEAQ. The CDR3 region is CASSLKHVSGGLYEQYF. The CDR3 region has the DNA TGTGCCAGCAGCTTAAAGCACGTTAGCGGGGGGCTCTACGAGCAGTACTTC.

The V gene is TRBV28, the J gene TRBJ2-7, with 7 bases fitting TRBD2. V dropped 5 bases and J dropped 3; count of bases not matched to a gene: 10. The CDR3 has 15 residues. CDR1 is MDHEN, CDR2 SYDVKM, per germline. CDR3 sequence: CASSPSETSSYEQYF. CDR3 nucleotide sequence: TGTGCCAGCAGTCCCTCCGAGACTAGCAGCTACGAGCAGTACTTC.

The chain links TRBV19 to TRBJ1-5, with TRBD1 matching 7 bases. V lost 3 bases and J lost 0; bases outside the gene matches: 8. Germline CDR1 reads LNHDA; CDR2 reads SQIVND (reference sequence). The CDR3 contains 17 residues. Here the CDR3 reads CASSISGPGGSNQPQHF. CDR3 DNA sequence: TGTGCCAGTAGTATTTCGGGCCCAGGGGGTAGCAATCAGCCCCAGCATTTT.

This clone was observed a few times. The CDR3 bases are TGTGCCATCAGTGCCTCCGGGACAGGGGACACCGGGGAGCTGTTTTTT. Its translation: CAISASGTGDTGELFF. The chain is built from TRBV10-3 and TRBJ2-2; TRBD1 aligns across 10 bases. The trim removed 4 bases at V and 3 bases at J, leaving 5 bases unmatched. The CDR3 is 16 residues long. Germline V gene sequence: CDR1 ENHRY, CDR2 SYGVKD.

The chain joins TRBV5-1 to TRBJ1-6, with TRBD1 matching 7 bases. The CDR3 length is 16 residues. Germline assignment: CDR1 SGHRS and CDR2 YFSETQ. The ends lost 1 base at V and 6 bases at J; junction bases unmatched: 7. CDR3 region: CASSLSGQRSNSPLHF. In nucleotides, the CDR3 is TGCGCCAGCAGCTTGTCGGGACAGAGAAGTAATTCACCCCTCCACTTT.

This clone was recorded only once. The genes are TRBV27 and TRBJ2-1; possibly TRBD1 for D (5 bases). Germline V CDR1 and CDR2: MNHEY, SMNVEV (reference sequence). This CDR3 region has 13 residues. The V and J ends lost 6 bases and 8 bases respectively, with 14 bases between them. The CDR3, as DNA: TGTGCCAGCAGCTTACGGACACGGGATGAGCAGTTCTTC. Its protein product is CASSLRTRDEQFF.

This clone was recorded once. This chain joins TRBV6-2 or TRBV6-3 and TRBJ2-5; 13 bases align to TRBD2. The germline CDR1 and CDR2 sequences are MNHEY and SVGEGT. Germline trimming cut 4 bases from V and 4 bases from J; bases unmatched to any gene: 9. The CDR3 is 17 amino acids. CDR3: CASSSPKGLAGLETQYF. In nucleotides, the CDR3 is TGTGCCAGCAGTTCCCCCAAGGGACTAGCGGGATTAGAGACCCAGTACTTC.

Here the CDR3 DNA reads TGTGCCAGCAGACCCTTCGCTAGCGGGAGCTCCTACGAGCAGTACTTC. This codes for CASRPFASGSSYEQYF. The chain carries TRBV11-1 and TRBJ2-7; 10 nucleotides align to TRBD2. This CDR3 spans 16 amino acids. Trimming cost V 6 bases and J 0 bases; bases outside gene matches: 8. Per the germline V gene, CDR1 is SGHAT and CDR2 is FQDESV (reference sequence). Based on the CDR3 plus reference TRBV11-1 and TRBJ2-7, the full variable domain is EAEVAQSPRYKITEKSQAVAFWCDPISGHATLYWYRQILGQGPELLVQFQDESVVDDSQLPKDRFSAERLKGVDSTLKIQPAELGDSAMYLCASRPFASGSSYEQYFGPGTRLTVT.

DNA for the CDR3: TGTGCCAGCAGGCAGGGCATGTACACTGAAGCTTTCTTT. This translates into CASRQGMYTEAFF. The gene calls are TRBV2 and TRBJ1-1; tentative D call: TRBD1 (5 bases). Looked up from germline, CDR1 is SNHLY and CDR2 is FYNNEI. This CDR3 is 13 amino acids long. V was cut by 6 bases and J by 3 bases, with 11 bases left in between.

The V call is TRBV21-1, the J call TRBJ2-3; the table names TRBD2, a call not compared with the DNA. TRBV21-1 is an annotated pseudogene. The CDR3 has 16 residues. The CDR3 DNA is TGTGCCAGCAGCAAAGGGGGGGGGAGAAGCACAGATACGCAGTATTTT. Amino acids: CASSKGGGRSTDTQYF.

V is TRBV2 and J is TRBJ1-2, with 12 positions matching TRBD1. Per germline, CDR1 SNHLY and CDR2 FYNNEI. The CDR3 loop spans 15 amino acids. V dropped 4 bases and J dropped 5; count of bases not matched to a gene: 5. This CDR3 reads CASSGGQGAWYGYTF. CDR3 nucleotides: TGTGCCAGCAGTGGGGGACAGGGGGCTTGGTATGGCTACACCTTC.

The chain carries TRBV7-3 and TRBJ2-6; possibly TRBD2 for D (6 bases). The germline V gene encodes CDR1 SGHTA and CDR2 FQGTGA. V lost 2 bases and J lost 0, with 11 bases in between. The CDR3 covers 17 residues. Here the CDR3 DNA reads TGTGCCAGCAGCTTATGGCGGGGTGACTCTGGGGCCAACGTCCTGACTTTC. This sequence encodes CASSLWRGDSGANVLTF.

The chain uses TRBV5-5 and TRBJ1-1; tentative D call: TRBD1 (5 bases). V was pared by 0 bases and J by 0 bases, with 15 bases between. CDR1 is SGHKS and CDR2 is YYEKEE in the germline V gene (reference sequence). The CDR3 runs to 17 residues. The CDR3 DNA follows: TGTGCCAGCAGCTTGGTACCAGGTGGAGGGGTGAACACTGAAGCTTTCTTT. Amino acid sequence: CASSLVPGGGVNTEAFF.

V and J are TRBV6-2 or TRBV6-3 and TRBJ2-7, with D uncertain. Between the trimmed V and J ends, which lost 2 bases and 0 bases, there was a span of 8 bases. The CDR3 is made up of 14 amino acids. Germline CDR1 is MNHEY and CDR2 is SVGEGT. The CDR3 DNA follows: TGTGCCAGCAGTTACGCAGGTTACTCCTACGAGCAGTACTTC. Residues: CASSYAGYSYEQYF.

The V gene is TRBV5-1, the J gene TRBJ1-1; TRBD1 is a possible D gene (6 bases). Trimming removed 3 bases at V and 0 bases at J, with 9 bases between. The CDR3 contains 14 residues. CDR1 is SGHRS, CDR2 YFSETQ, per germline. CDR3 bases: TGCGCCAGCAGCTCCCAGGGGCTGAACACTGAAGCTTTCTTT. Protein: CASSSQGLNTEAFF.

The chain is built from TRBV2 and TRBJ1-2; 7 nucleotides agree with TRBD1. Germline trimming cut 8 bases from V and 5 bases from J; bases unmatched to any gene: 5. This CDR3 has 12 residues. From germline, CDR1 is SNHLY and CDR2 FYNNEI. The CDR3 bases are TGTGCCAGCCATGACAGGGTTTATGGCTACACCTTC. Protein sequence: CASHDRVYGYTF.

V and J are TRBV6-5 and TRBJ1-2, with D possibly TRBD1 on 6 matching bases. The germline V gene encodes CDR1 MNHEY and CDR2 SVGAGI. Trimming took off 5 bases at V and 4 bases at J, with 17 bases between the two ends. CDR3 length: 15 amino acids. The chain's CDR3 is CASSNGGARVYGYTF. The CDR3 DNA sequence: TGTGCCAGCAGTAACGGGGGGGCGCGGGTCTATGGCTACACCTTC.

The chain carries TRBV25-1 and TRBJ1-2; D gene ambiguous. V gave up 4 bases and J gave up 5 bases, with 17 bases separating them. The germline V gene encodes CDR1 MGHDK and CDR2 SYGVNS. CDR3 length: 15 residues. The CDR3: CASSGVSTTGYGYTF. In nucleotides, the CDR3 is TGTGCCAGCAGTGGAGTTTCAACGACGGGGTATGGCTACACCTTC.

The V call is TRBV28, the J call TRBJ1-1; D ambiguous. This CDR3 has 16 residues. Trimming removed 3 bases from V and 0 bases from J, with 14 bases in between. Germline lookup yields CDR1 MDHEN and CDR2 SYDVKM. The chain's CDR3 is CASSFYRTRLNTEAFF. The DNA of the CDR3 is TGTGCCAGCAGTTTTTACAGAACGCGCTTGAACACTGAAGCTTTCTTT.

The chain carries TRBV10-1 and TRBJ2-5, with D possibly being TRBD1 (5 bases). The CDR3 has 17 residues. V shed 4 bases and J shed 3 bases, with 21 bases lying between them. Germline V gives CDR1 WNHNN, CDR2 SYGVQD (reference sequence). This CDR3 reads CASSAKGHRNFEETQYF. CDR3 coding DNA: TGCGCCAGCAGTGCTAAAGGACACCGCAATTTCGAAGAGACCCAGTACTTC.

The rearrangement joins TRBV3-1 (or the pseudogene TRBV3-2) to TRBJ2-3; D is uncertain. This CDR3 has 12 residues. Germline V gene sequence: CDR1 LGHDT, CDR2 YNNKEL (reference sequence). V gave up 2 bases and J gave up 8 bases, with 8 bases separating them. The chain's CDR3 is CASSQSGSTQYF. The CDR3 DNA follows: TGTGCCAGCAGCCAAAGTGGCAGTACGCAGTATTTT.

This chain connects TRBV3-1 (or the pseudogene TRBV3-2) to TRBJ1-4; the match to TRBD1 covers 10 bases. Germline trimming cut 0 bases from V and 4 bases from J; bases unmatched to any gene: 11. This CDR3 contains 19 residues. CDR1 and CDR2 (germline): LGHDT, YNNKEL (reference sequence). The CDR3 DNA follows: TGTGCCAGCAGCCAAGACCTTCCCGGGACAGGGGTCAGTAATGAAAAACTGTTTTTT. The encoded protein is CASSQDLPGTGVSNEKLFF.